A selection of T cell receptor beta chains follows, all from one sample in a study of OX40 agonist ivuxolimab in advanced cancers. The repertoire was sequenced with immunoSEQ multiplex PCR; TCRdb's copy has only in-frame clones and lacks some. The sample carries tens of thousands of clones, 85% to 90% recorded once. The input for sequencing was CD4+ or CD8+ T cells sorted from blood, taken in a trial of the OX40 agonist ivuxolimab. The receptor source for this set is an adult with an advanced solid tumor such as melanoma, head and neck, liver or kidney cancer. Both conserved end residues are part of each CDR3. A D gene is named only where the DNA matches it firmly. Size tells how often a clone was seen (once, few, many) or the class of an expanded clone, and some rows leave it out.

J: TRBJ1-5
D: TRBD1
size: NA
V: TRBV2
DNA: TGTGCCAGCGGGGACAGTAGCAATCAGCCCCAGCATTTT
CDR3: CASGDSSNQPQHF

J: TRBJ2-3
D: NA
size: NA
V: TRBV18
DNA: TGTGCCAGCTCAATGGCGGCAGGCACAGATACGCAGTATTTT
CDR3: CASSMAAGTDTQYF

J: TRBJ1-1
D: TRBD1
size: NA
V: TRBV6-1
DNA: TGTGCCAGCAGTGTCCCAGGGGGCACTGAAGCTTTCTTT
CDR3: CASSVPGGTEAFF

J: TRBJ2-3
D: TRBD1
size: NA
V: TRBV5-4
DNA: TGTGCCAGCAGCTTGGAGGGGGCCGGAGATACGCAGTATTTT
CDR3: CASSLEGAGDTQYF

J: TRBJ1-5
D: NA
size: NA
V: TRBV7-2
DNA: TGTGCCAGCAGCTTATTTAGGCAGTCTCATCAGCCCCAGCATTTT
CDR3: CASSLFRQSHQPQHF

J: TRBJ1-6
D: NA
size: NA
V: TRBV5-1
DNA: TGCGCCAGCAGCTACGTCCGGGCCCGAAATTCACCCCTCCACTTT
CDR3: CASSYVRARNSPLHF

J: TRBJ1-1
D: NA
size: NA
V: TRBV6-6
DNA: TGTGCCAGCAGTAGACAGGTGAACACTGAAGCTTTCTTT
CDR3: CASSRQVNTEAFF

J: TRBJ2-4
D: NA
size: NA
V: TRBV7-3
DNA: TGTGCCAGCAGCTTAACACACGGGTCACGAAACATTCAGTACTTC
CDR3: CASSLTHGSRNIQYF

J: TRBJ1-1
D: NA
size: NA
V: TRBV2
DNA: TGTGCCAGCAGTTCCGGAGGGGCTGGTACTGAAGCTTTCTTT
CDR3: CASSSGGAGTEAFF

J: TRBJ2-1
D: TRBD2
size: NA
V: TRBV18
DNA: TGTGCCAGCTCACCACCGAGCGGGGTGGGTGGCTATGAGCAGTTCTTC
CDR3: CASSPPSGVGGYEQFF

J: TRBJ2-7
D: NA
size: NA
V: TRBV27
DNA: TGTGCCAGCAGAGGACAGCTCTCGGCCTCCTACGAGCAGTACTTC
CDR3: CASRGQLSASYEQYF

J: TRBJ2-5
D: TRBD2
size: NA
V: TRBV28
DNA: TGTGCCAGCATTGGGGGGGGTGGCGAGACCCAGTACTTC
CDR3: CASIGGGGETQYF

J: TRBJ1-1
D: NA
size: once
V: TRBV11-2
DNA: TGTGCCAGCAGCTTAGGGCAGGGAAGAGAAGCTTTCTTT
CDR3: CASSLGQGREAFF

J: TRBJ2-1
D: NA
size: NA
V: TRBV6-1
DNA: TGTGCCAGCCACCCTCGGGGGGAGCAGTTCTTC
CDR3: CASHPRGEQFF

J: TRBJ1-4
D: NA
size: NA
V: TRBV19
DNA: TGTGCCAGTAGTCGAACGGTCCCGGATGAAAAACTGTTTTTT
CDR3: CASSRTVPDEKLFF

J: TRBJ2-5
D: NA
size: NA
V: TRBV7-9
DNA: TGTGCCAGCAGCGCTCCGTCAACGGAGACCCAGTACTTC
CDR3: CASSAPSTETQYF

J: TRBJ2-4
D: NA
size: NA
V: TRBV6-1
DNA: TGTGCCAGCAGTGATGAGGGCATTCAGTACTTC
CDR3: CASSDEGIQYF

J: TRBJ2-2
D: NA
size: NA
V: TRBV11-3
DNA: TGTGCCAGCAGCTTAACAGGAGGGGGGATCGGGGAGCTGTTTTTT
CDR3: CASSLTGGGIGELFF

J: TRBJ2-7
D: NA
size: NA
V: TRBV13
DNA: TGTGCCAGCAGTGACGTTCAGGACTACGAGCAGTACTTC
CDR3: CASSDVQDYEQYF

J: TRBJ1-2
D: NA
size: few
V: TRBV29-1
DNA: TGCAGCGTTTGGACAGCTAACTATGGCTACACCTTC
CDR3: CSVWTANYGYTF

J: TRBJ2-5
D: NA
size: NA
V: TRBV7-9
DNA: TGTGCCAGCAGCCCAGGGTCAAAGGAGACCCAGTACTTC
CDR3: CASSPGSKETQYF

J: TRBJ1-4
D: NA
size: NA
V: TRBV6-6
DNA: TGTGCCAGCAGGGAACAGGGTACTTGGGAAAAACTGTTTTTT
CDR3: CASREQGTWEKLFF

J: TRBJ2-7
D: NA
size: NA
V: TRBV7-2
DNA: TGTGCCAGCAGCTTACTACCGGAGACGGAGCAGTACTTC
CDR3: CASSLLPETEQYF

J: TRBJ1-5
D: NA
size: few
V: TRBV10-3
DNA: TGTGCCATCAGTGGCGGGGTGGGAAATCAGCCCCAGCATTTT
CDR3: CAISGGVGNQPQHF

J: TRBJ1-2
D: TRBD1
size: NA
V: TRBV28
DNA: TGTGCCAGCAGTCTAAAACAGGGGATGCGTGGCTACACCTTC
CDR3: CASSLKQGMRGYTF

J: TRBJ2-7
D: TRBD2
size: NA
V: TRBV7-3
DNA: TGTGCCAGCAGCTTAATCCAGGGGGCCCGAAGCGGGAGGGAGCGGCGCTCCTACGAGCAGTACTTC
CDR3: CASSLIQGARSGRERRSYEQYF

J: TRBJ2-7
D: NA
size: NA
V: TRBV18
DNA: TGTGCCAGCTCTCCGCCGTCGATCCCCTACGAGCAGTACTTC
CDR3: CASSPPSIPYEQYF

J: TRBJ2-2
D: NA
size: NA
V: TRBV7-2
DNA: TGTGCCAGCAGCTTATTGCCCGGCGGCGGGGAGCTGTTTTTT
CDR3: CASSLLPGGGELFF

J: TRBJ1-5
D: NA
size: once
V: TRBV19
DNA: TGTGCCAGTAGTCCCAGACAGGATAGCAATCAGCCCCAGCATTTT
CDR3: CASSPRQDSNQPQHF

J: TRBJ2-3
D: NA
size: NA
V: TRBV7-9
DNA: TGTGCCAGCAGCTTAGTTGGGGTTAGCACAGATACGCAGTATTTT
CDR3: CASSLVGVSTDTQYF